What follows are 27 T cell receptor beta chains derived from one specimen sequenced in a study of control samples from healthy donors and cancer patients. Repertoires were generated with immunoSEQ multiplex PCR, while TCRdb's copy carries only in-frame clones and drops some. The table has tens of thousands of clones, 75% to 90% seen once. Sequenced: PBMCs. These receptors came from a man aged 55 to 70 with head and neck cancer.

The table lists this clone with a count of one. The gene calls are TRBV14 and TRBJ2-5; D call uncertain. The CDR3 length is 13 residues. Germline CDR1 reads SGHDN; CDR2 reads FVKESK. Trimming stripped 3 bases from V and 0 bases from J, with 5 bases between. The DNA of the CDR3 is TGTGCCAGCAGCCAGCTGTACCAAGAGACCCAGTACTTC. Protein sequence: CASSQLYQETQYF.

The rearrangement joins TRBV29-1 to TRBJ1-2; possibly TRBD1 for D (6 bases). V was cut by 6 bases and J by 8 bases, with 16 bases left in between. Germline assignment: CDR1 SQVTM and CDR2 ANQGSEA. CDR3 length equals 12 residues. DNA for the CDR3: TGCAGCGTATCTTCAGGGGCTCGGGGCTACACCTTC. It specifies CSVSSGARGYTF.

This chain connects TRBV7-2 to TRBJ2-7; D is ambiguous. This CDR3 comprises 15 residues. The ends were cut back, 2 bases at V and 6 bases at J, with 17 bases in the middle. Germline-derived CDR1 and CDR2 are SGHTA and FQGNSA. CDR3 protein: CASSLRVPPRLEQYF. In DNA form, the CDR3 reads TGTGCCAGCAGCTTACGGGTCCCACCCCGGCTCGAGCAGTACTTC. Supplemented by reference TRBV7-2 and TRBJ2-7, the full variable domain reads GAGVSQSPSNKVTEKGKDVELRCDPISGHTALYWYRQSLGQGLEFLIYFQGNSAPDKSGLPSDRFSAERTGGSVSTLTIQRTQQEDSAVYLCASSLRVPPRLEQYFGPGTRLTVT.

This clone was picked up a small number of times. Other DNA sequences in the same sample also yield this CDR3. V and J are TRBV28 and TRBJ1-6; TRBD1 is a possible D gene (6 bases). This CDR3 contains 15 residues. V was pared by 10 bases and J by 0 bases, with 13 bases between. Per germline, CDR1 MDHEN and CDR2 SYDVKM. Here the CDR3 reads CATTGPSSYNSPLHF. In DNA, the CDR3 is TGTGCCACCACAGGGCCCAGCTCCTATAATTCACCCCTCCACTTT.

The chain couples TRBV6-4 to TRBJ2-5; 11 bases fit TRBD2. V lost 8 bases, J lost 4 bases, and 15 bases stayed unmatched. Germline-derived CDR1 and CDR2 are MRHNA and SNTAGT. This CDR3 has 17 amino acids. The CDR3 is CASQDLIAGGHLETQYF. As DNA, the CDR3 is TGTGCCAGCCAGGACCTTATAGCGGGAGGGCATTTAGAGACCCAGTACTTC.

The V and J genes are TRBV28 and TRBJ1-1; D not certain. The CDR3 totals 11 residues. Germline V gene lookup returns CDR1 MDHEN and CDR2 SYDVKM. V was pared by 4 bases and J by 8 bases, with 8 bases between. The CDR3 DNA is TGTGCCAGCAGTTCCCACAGAGAAGCTTTCTTT. It specifies CASSSHREAFF.

V gene TRBV6-5 combines with J gene TRBJ1-2; D is possibly TRBD1 (5 bases). V was cut by 5 bases and J by 0 bases, with 7 bases left in between. There are 13 residues in the CDR3. Germline CDR1 and CDR2: MNHEY and SVGAGI. The CDR3 protein is CASSRQSNYGYTF. The CDR3 DNA reads as TGTGCCAGCAGTCGACAGTCTAACTATGGCTACACCTTC.

V is TRBV10-2 and J is TRBJ2-1; D possibly corresponds to TRBD1 (5 bases). Trimming left V 2 bases short and J 8 bases short, with 10 bases between. Germline V lookup: CDR1 WSHSY, CDR2 SAAADI. The CDR3 sequence is 13 residues long. The CDR3 spells CASSEVEGDEQFF. The CDR3 nucleotides are TGCGCCAGCAGTGAGGTAGAAGGGGATGAGCAGTTCTTC.

Written as DNA, the CDR3 is TGTGCCTGGTCAACCGAAGCTAACTATGGCTACACCTTC. The encoded protein is CAWSTEANYGYTF. V and J are TRBV30 and TRBJ1-2; unclear D gene. Looked up from germline, CDR1 is GTSNPN and CDR2 is SVGIG (reference sequence). This CDR3 region has 13 residues. Trimming stripped 5 bases from V and 0 bases from J, with 10 bases between.

V usage is TRBV4-1 and J usage is TRBJ2-7; 12 positions agree with TRBD2. The CDR3 consists of 14 residues. From germline, CDR1 is MGHRA and CDR2 YSYEKL. The V gene end was trimmed by 6 bases and the J gene end by 7 bases; junction bases not matched to a gene: 7. As DNA, the CDR3 is TGCGCCAGCAGTCTAGCGGGAGGGGAAGCTGAGCAGTACTTC. Encoded protein: CASSLAGGEAEQYF.

This rearrangement joins TRBV7-7 to TRBJ2-2; weak D call: TRBD1 (5 bases). The CDR3 is made up of 15 amino acids. Germline loops: CDR1 SSHAT, CDR2 FNYEAQ (reference sequence). Trimming stripped 5 bases from V and 6 bases from J, with 16 bases between. CDR3 DNA sequence: TGTGCCAGCAGCGCCGAGGCAGGGCGGTCCGGGGAGCTGTTTTTT. This sequence encodes CASSAEAGRSGELFF.

The chain couples TRBV28 to TRBJ1-1; D might be TRBD1 (5 bases). The CDR3 runs 14 residues. Germline V gives CDR1 MDHEN, CDR2 SYDVKM. V lost 5 bases, J lost 0 bases, and 10 bases lay in between. Here the CDR3 reads CASSTGTLNTEAFF. The CDR3 coding sequence is TGTGCCAGCAGTACGGGGACCTTGAACACTGAAGCTTTCTTT. The complete variable domain, with remaining parts taken from reference TRBV28 and TRBJ1-1, reads DVKVTQSSRYLVKRTGEKVFLECVQDMDHENMFWYRQDPGLGLRLIYFSYDVKMKEKGDIPEGYSVSREKKERFSLILESASTNQTSMYLCASSTGTLNTEAFFGQGTRLTVV.

The CDR3 DNA reads TGCGCCAGCAGCTTTCACGGGGGTCAGCCCCAGCATTTT. Amino acid sequence: CASSFHGGQPQHF. The J gene is TRBJ1-5, the V gene TRBV5-1; D might be TRBD1 (5 bases). The CDR3 is made up of 13 amino acids. Trimming shortened V by 2 bases and J by 6 bases, and 9 bases separated the two germline ends. Germline V gene lookup returns CDR1 SGHRS and CDR2 YFSETQ.

V is TRBV18 and J is TRBJ2-4; the D is unclear. Trimming shortened V by 0 bases and J by 0 bases, and 6 bases separated the two germline ends. The CDR3 runs 15 residues. CDR1 and CDR2 from the germline V gene are KGHSH and LQKENI. CDR3 nucleotides: TGTGCCAGCTCACCACCTGAGCTAGCCAAAAACATTCAGTACTTC. As protein: CASSPPELAKNIQYF.

The chain employs TRBV6-5 and TRBJ2-7, with D possibly being TRBD2 (6 bases). Trimming shortened V by 6 bases and J by 5 bases, and 8 bases separated the two germline ends. Per germline, CDR1 MNHEY and CDR2 SVGAGI. CDR3 length: 11 amino acids. The CDR3 loop reads CASSRGDEQYF. DNA for the CDR3: TGTGCCAGCAGCCGCGGGGACGAGCAGTACTTC.

The chain has TRBV3-1 (or the pseudogene TRBV3-2) and TRBJ2-4; 8 bases align to TRBD2. Losses at the gene ends were 3 bases for V and 7 bases for J; bases not matched to a gene: 5. The CDR3 covers 14 residues. Germline CDR1 LGHDT, CDR2 YNNKEL (reference sequence). The CDR3 protein is CASSHRTGGNIQYF. The CDR3 DNA reads as TGTGCCAGCAGCCATCGAACGGGGGGGAACATTCAGTACTTC.

J is TRBJ1-4 and V is TRBV6-5; D might be TRBD1 (5 bases). V lost 0 bases and J lost 8, with 16 bases in between. CDR3 length equals 16 residues. CDR1 and CDR2 from the germline V gene are MNHEY and SVGAGI. The CDR3 sequence is CASSYSWDGLGEKLFF. The DNA for the CDR3 is TGTGCCAGCAGTTACTCATGGGACGGCCTAGGCGAAAAACTGTTTTTT.

This chain connects TRBV6-6 to TRBJ2-7, with no clear D. Deletions cut 6 bases from V and 2 bases from J, with 11 bases between. The CDR3 length is 13 residues. The V gene's germline CDR1 is MNHNY and CDR2 SVGAGI (reference sequence). CDR3 residues: CASRADATYEQYF. DNA of the CDR3: TGTGCCAGCAGAGCCGACGCAACCTACGAGCAGTACTTC.

The CDR3 DNA sequence: TGTGCCAGCAGCGAACAGGGGGCCGGTCAGCCCCAGCATTTT. It encodes CASSEQGAGQPQHF. V and J are TRBV7-2 and TRBJ1-5; 9 bases are a match to TRBD1. Trimming cost V 5 bases and J 6 bases; bases outside gene matches: 5. Germline V CDR1 and CDR2: SGHTA, FQGNSA. This CDR3 spans 14 amino acids.

The chain uses TRBV11-2 and TRBJ1-1, with TRBD1 matching over 7 bases. V was clipped by 0 bases and J by 5 bases; unmatched bases: 6. The length of the CDR3 is 15 residues. The germline V gene has CDR1 SGHAT and CDR2 FQNNGV. CDR3 region: CASSLDRGRRTEAFF. The CDR3 DNA is TGTGCCAGCAGCTTAGATAGGGGGCGAAGGACTGAAGCTTTCTTT.

The J gene is TRBJ1-5, the V gene TRBV2; a weak D match, TRBD1 (5 bases). Germline-derived CDR1 and CDR2 are SNHLY and FYNNEI. The CDR3 is 15 residues long. Trimming pared 6 bases from V and 1 base from J, leaving 13 bases between. CDR3 sequence: CASRSIRGSNQPQHF. DNA of the CDR3: TGTGCCAGCAGATCAATTCGGGGGAGCAATCAGCCCCAGCATTTT.

The chain combines TRBV19 with TRBJ1-5; 8 positions agree with TRBD1. This CDR3 region has 14 residues. Germline lookup yields CDR1 LNHDA and CDR2 SQIVND (reference sequence). V dropped 6 bases and J dropped 6; count of bases not matched to a gene: 7. The CDR3 loop reads CASRGRGQGQPQHF. The CDR3 DNA sequence: TGTGCCAGTAGGGGCAGGGGGCAGGGTCAGCCCCAGCATTTT.

CDR3 loop: CASSSVGLGEVTDTQYF. Here the CDR3 DNA reads TGTGCCAGCAGTTCCGTCGGTCTTGGGGAGGTCACAGATACGCAGTATTTT. V is TRBV27 and J is TRBJ2-3; D perhaps matches TRBD2 (6 bases). V lost 4 bases and J lost 2, with 19 bases in between. The CDR3 runs to 17 residues. Germline V gene lookup returns CDR1 MNHEY and CDR2 SMNVEV (reference sequence).

Worth noting for this clone: This specimen includes other DNA sequences encoding the same CDR3. This chain joins TRBV5-1 and TRBJ1-1; D gene unclear. This CDR3 has 14 amino acids. The V end lost 0 bases, the J end lost 0 bases, and 6 bases lay between the germline ends. Germline values: CDR1 SGHRS, CDR2 YFSETQ. The CDR3 DNA reads as TGCGCCAGCAGCTTGGGGGGAATGAACACTGAAGCTTTCTTT. Its protein is CASSLGGMNTEAFF.

This chain links TRBV10-3 with TRBJ2-5; D is undetermined. This CDR3 spans 15 amino acids. V was cut by 5 bases and J by 2 bases, with 15 bases left in between. Per germline, CDR1 ENHRY and CDR2 SYGVKD. CDR3 nucleotides: TGTGCCATCAGTCCTACGGAACCCCAGCAAGAGACCCAGTACTTC. Residues: CAISPTEPQQETQYF.

V and J are TRBV19 and TRBJ2-7; 9 bases fit TRBD2. The ends lost 6 bases at V and 4 bases at J; junction bases unmatched: 7. This CDR3 has 14 amino acids. Germline CDR1 and CDR2: LNHDA and SQIVND (reference sequence). In nucleotides, the CDR3 is TGTGCCAGTAGCCCTAGCGGGGTGACATACGAGCAGTACTTC. Amino acids: CASSPSGVTYEQYF.

The chain links TRBV9 to TRBJ1-6; no definite D call. V was pared by 3 bases and J by 5 bases, with 9 bases between. Per germline, CDR1 SGDLS and CDR2 YYNGEE. CDR3 length equals 14 residues. Here the CDR3 DNA reads TGTGCCAGCAGCGCCGACTGGAATAATTCACCCCTCCACTTT. It encodes CASSADWNNSPLHF.